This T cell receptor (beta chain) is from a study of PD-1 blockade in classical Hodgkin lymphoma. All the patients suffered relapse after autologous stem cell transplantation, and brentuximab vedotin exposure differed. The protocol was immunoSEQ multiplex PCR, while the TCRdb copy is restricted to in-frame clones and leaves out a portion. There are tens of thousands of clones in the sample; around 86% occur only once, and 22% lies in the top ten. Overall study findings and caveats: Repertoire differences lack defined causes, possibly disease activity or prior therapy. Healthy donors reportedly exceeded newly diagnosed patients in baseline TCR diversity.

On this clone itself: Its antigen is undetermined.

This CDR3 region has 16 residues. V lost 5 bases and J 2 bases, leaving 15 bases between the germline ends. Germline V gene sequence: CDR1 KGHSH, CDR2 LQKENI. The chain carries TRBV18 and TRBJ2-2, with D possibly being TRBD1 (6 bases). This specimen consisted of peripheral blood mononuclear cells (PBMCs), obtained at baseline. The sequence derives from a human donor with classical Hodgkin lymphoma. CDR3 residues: CASSFTGPPNTGELFF. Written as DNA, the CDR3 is TGTGCCAGCTCATTTACAGGGCCCCCCAACACCGGGGAGCTGTTTTTT.